The 30 T cell receptor beta chains listed next were all sequenced from one sample in a study of cytomegalovirus exposure and HLA in healthy donors. The PCR ran on 60 Vbeta and 13 Jbeta primers. Assay used: immunoSEQ multiplex PCR; TCRdb lists only in-frame clones, some missing. Here the sample spans about 170,000 clones, around three quarters being singletons. The sample consisted of PBMCs. These receptors were taken from a woman aged 25 to 39 in good health and CMV-seropositive.

This clone was seen more than once but under ten times. The gene calls are TRBV6-1 and TRBJ1-4; D is undetermined. Trimming took 2 bases from V and 1 from J, leaving 8 bases between them. The CDR3 loop spans 15 amino acids. CDR1 is MNHNS, CDR2 SASEGT, per germline. The DNA of the CDR3 is TGTGCCAGCAGTGAACCCGGGAGAACTAATGAAAAACTGTTTTTT. This translates into CASSEPGRTNEKLFF.

This clone has just a few counts. The chain uses TRBV11-2 and TRBJ1-6, with D hard to call. The CDR3 is made up of 17 amino acids. The V end lost 0 bases, the J end lost 14 bases, and 23 bases lay between the germline ends. Germline loops: CDR1 SGHAT, CDR2 FQNNGV. CDR3 DNA sequence: TGTGCCAGCAGCTTAGATCAAGGAGTGAGGTGGTCTATGGCCCTCCACTTT. Translating gives CASSLDQGVRWSMALHF.

There are a few counts of this clone. V is TRBV5-6 and J is TRBJ1-4; the D gene is possibly TRBD1 (5 bases). V was pared by 0 bases and J by 0 bases, with 12 bases between. The CDR3 consists of 17 residues. Per germline, CDR1 SGHDT and CDR2 YYEEEE. The chain's CDR3 is CASSLGRGIATNEKLFF. The CDR3 DNA follows: TGTGCCAGCAGCTTGGGGAGGGGCATTGCAACTAATGAAAAACTGTTTTTT.

The chain couples TRBV5-4 to TRBJ2-3, with a tentative D call TRBD1 (8 bases). The V gene lost 4 bases and the J gene lost 5 bases, with 17 bases spanning the gap. CDR1 SGHNT and CDR2 YYREEE come from the germline V gene (reference sequence). The CDR3 spans 15 residues. The CDR3 spells CASSPRTGREDTQYF. The CDR3 nucleotides read TGTGCCAGCAGCCCGCGGACAGGGAGGGAAGATACGCAGTATTTT.

The V and J genes are TRBV7-4 and TRBJ1-6; D not certain. CDR1 SGHVT and CDR2 SQSDAQ come from the germline V gene. Trimming removed 4 bases from V and 14 bases from J, with 9 bases in between. The CDR3 has 11 residues. For the CDR3, the DNA is TGTGCCAGCAGCTACCCTAGGACCCTCCACTTT. Protein: CASSYPRTLHF.

The chain employs TRBV5-1 and TRBJ2-3, with 11 bases identical to TRBD1. The CDR3 extends over 17 amino acids. Per the germline V gene, CDR1 is SGHRS and CDR2 is YFSETQ. Unmatched junction bases numbered 7, after V lost 4 bases and J lost 0 bases. The CDR3 loop reads CASSRGGTGGSTDTQYF. CDR3 coding DNA: TGCGCCAGCAGCCGCGGGGGGACAGGGGGGAGCACAGATACGCAGTATTTT.

This clone was observed once. This sequence joins TRBV7-9 and TRBJ1-5; 8 positions match TRBD1. The germline CDR1 and CDR2 sequences are SEHNR and FQNEAQ (reference sequence). The CDR3 consists of 17 residues. V gave up 4 bases and J gave up 2 bases; unmatched junction bases: 10. The CDR3 loop reads CASSSDQDRDGNQPQHF. The CDR3 DNA follows: TGTGCCAGCAGCTCAGACCAGGACAGGGACGGCAATCAGCCCCAGCATTTT. Drawing the rest from reference TRBV7-9 and TRBJ1-5, the complete variable domain is DTGVSQNPRHKITKRGQNVTFRCDPISEHNRLYWYRQTLGQGPEFLTYFQNEAQLEKSRLLSDRFSAERPKGSFSTLEIQRTEQGDSAMYLCASSSDQDRDGNQPQHFGDGTRLSIL.

In nucleotides, the CDR3 is TGTGCCAGCAGACCCAGGGGAAGCTCCTACGAGCAGTACTTC. Amino acid sequence: CASRPRGSSYEQYF. The rearrangement uses TRBV6-5 and TRBJ2-7, with D maybe TRBD1 (6 bases). Germline V gene data show CDR1 as MNHEY and CDR2 as SVGAGI. The V end was cut by 6 bases, the J end by 0 bases, with 12 bases between. This CDR3 spans 14 amino acids.

J is TRBJ2-7 and V is TRBV4-3; possible D gene TRBD2, 6 bases. Germline V CDR1 and CDR2: LGHNA, YSLEER. CDR3 length: 16 amino acids. Trimming pared 4 bases from V and 0 bases from J, leaving 16 bases between. CDR3 loop: CASSRKWEASSYEQYF. The CDR3 region has the DNA TGCGCCAGCAGCCGAAAATGGGAGGCTAGCTCCTACGAGCAGTACTTC.

In the case of this clone: The same CDR3 is also encoded by other DNA sequences in this sample. The chain joins TRBV28 to TRBJ1-5; D is unresolved. Trimming took 1 base from V and 5 from J, leaving 3 bases between them. Germline-derived CDR1 and CDR2 are MDHEN and SYDVKM. CDR3 length: 12 residues. The chain's CDR3 is CASSLSDQPQHF. As DNA, the CDR3 is TGTGCCAGCAGTTTATCGGATCAGCCCCAGCATTTT.

The chain uses TRBV5-6 and TRBJ1-2, with D tentatively TRBD1 (5 bases). Per germline, CDR1 SGHDT and CDR2 YYEEEE. V lost 4 bases and J 4 bases, leaving 17 bases between the germline ends. This CDR3 has 15 amino acids. The CDR3 bases are TGTGCCAGCAGCCCCAGGACACGTACGATCTATGGCTACACCTTC. Residues: CASSPRTRTIYGYTF.

This chain uses TRBV6-5 with TRBJ2-5, with D possibly matching TRBD2 (5 bases). V gave up 5 bases and J gave up 3 bases, with 13 bases separating them. The CDR3 totals 14 residues. Germline CDR1 MNHEY, CDR2 SVGAGI. CDR3 DNA: TGTGCCAGCAGTCCCTGGGGAGACAAAGAGACCCAGTACTTC. Its protein is CASSPWGDKETQYF.

The J gene is TRBJ2-7, the V gene TRBV9; TRBD1 matches 9 bases. The CDR3 contains 14 residues. Germline V gives CDR1 SGDLS, CDR2 YYNGEE. After removal of 4 bases from V and 2 bases from J, the junction contained 4 bases not matched to a gene. The CDR3: CASSTGTGTYEQYF. The CDR3 DNA sequence: TGTGCCAGCAGCACCGGGACAGGGACCTACGAGCAGTACTTC.

This chain connects TRBV5-1 to TRBJ2-7; 8 positions agree with TRBD2. The CDR3 is 14 residues long. The V gene end was trimmed by 3 bases and the J gene end by 5 bases; junction bases not matched to a gene: 7. Germline V gives CDR1 SGHRS, CDR2 YFSETQ. The CDR3 region has the DNA TGCGCCAGCAGCTCTCCGGCGGGGGGCAACGAGCAGTACTTC. It encodes CASSSPAGGNEQYF. The variable domain in full, with the rest retrieved from reference TRBV5-1 and TRBJ2-7, is KAGVTQTPRYLIKTRGQQVTLSCSPISGHRSVSWYQQTPGQGLQFLFEYFSETQRNKGNFPGRFSGRQFSNSRSEMNVSTLELGDSALYLCASSSPAGGNEQYFGPGTRLTVT.

This clone appeared once. The chain has TRBV7-2 and TRBJ2-5; D not certain. Trimming pared 0 bases from V and 1 base from J, leaving 6 bases between. The germline V gene has CDR1 SGHTA and CDR2 FQGNSA. CDR3 length: 14 amino acids. In DNA form, the CDR3 reads TGTGCCAGCAGCTTAGCGGGCAGCCAAGAGACCCAGTACTTC. This encodes CASSLAGSQETQYF.

The chain combines TRBV10-3 with TRBJ2-2, with D possibly being TRBD1 (6 bases). Per the germline V gene, CDR1 is ENHRY and CDR2 is SYGVKD. The CDR3 length is 13 residues. V gave up 6 bases and J gave up 8 bases, with 13 bases separating them. This CDR3 is CAIRNQQGGELFF. The CDR3 DNA follows: TGTGCCATCAGGAACCAACAGGGTGGGGAGCTGTTTTTT.

The rearrangement joins TRBV7-9 to TRBJ2-1; perhaps TRBD1 as D (5 bases). The V gene lost 3 bases and the J gene lost 7 bases, with 7 bases spanning the gap. This CDR3 is 12 amino acids long. CDR1 and CDR2 from the germline V gene are SEHNR and FQNEAQ (reference sequence). CDR3 sequence reads: CASSFAGNEQFF. CDR3 coding DNA: TGTGCCAGCAGCTTTGCAGGGAATGAGCAGTTCTTC.

The chain links TRBV5-6 to TRBJ1-2; the match to TRBD1 covers 7 bases. Trimming at V came to 0 bases and at J to 0 bases, leaving 5 bases not matched to a gene. Germline CDR1 and CDR2: SGHDT and YYEEEE. The CDR3 length is 16 residues. The CDR3 region has the DNA TGTGCCAGCAGCTTGGTATACAGGGGCCCTAACTATGGCTACACCTTC. Translating gives CASSLVYRGPNYGYTF.

The chain carries TRBV9 and TRBJ2-3; D is undetermined. The CDR3 spans 12 residues. V was shortened by 0 bases and J by 4 bases, with 3 bases between the two germline ends. The V gene's germline CDR1 is SGDLS and CDR2 YYNGEE. CDR3 DNA sequence: TGTGCCAGCAGCGTAGTATCAGATACGCAGTATTTT. This gives the protein CASSVVSDTQYF.

This clone was recorded a few times. The chain combines TRBV7-8 with TRBJ1-1; the D gene is possibly TRBD1 (5 bases). Trimming stripped 4 bases from V and 4 bases from J, with 10 bases between. The CDR3 runs 13 residues. Germline V gene sequence: CDR1 SGHVS, CDR2 FQNEAQ. The CDR3 coding sequence is TGTGCCAGCAGCTCCCTCAGGGTCACTGAAGCTTTCTTT. Its translation: CASSSLRVTEAFF.

The chain combines TRBV7-2 with TRBJ1-3, with D possibly being TRBD1 (6 bases). Germline V gene lookup returns CDR1 SGHTA and CDR2 FQGNSA. The CDR3 runs to 15 residues. Trimming took off 5 bases at V and 5 bases at J, with 16 bases between the two ends. The CDR3 nucleotides read TGTGCCAGCAGCCCCTTGCGGGGGCCCCGAAACACCATATATTTT. It yields the protein CASSPLRGPRNTIYF.

The gene calls are TRBV11-2 and TRBJ2-3; perhaps TRBD1 as D (6 bases). Germline V CDR1 and CDR2: SGHAT, FQNNGV. The CDR3 covers 13 residues. V was clipped by 5 bases and J by 13 bases, with 19 bases between them. CDR3 in amino acids: CASSTWTADPEYF. CDR3 bases: TGTGCCAGCAGCACTTGGACAGCCGACCCAGAGTATTTT.

This clone has more than one count but fewer than ten. This chain joins TRBV18 and TRBJ1-1, with D maybe TRBD1 (6 bases). This CDR3 comprises 17 residues. Deletions cut 2 bases from V and 0 bases from J, with 16 bases between. Germline loops: CDR1 KGHSH, CDR2 LQKENI. In nucleotides, the CDR3 is TGTGCCAGCTCACCAATCCGTTTACAGGGCGTGAACACTGAAGCTTTCTTT. Protein: CASSPIRLQGVNTEAFF.

The chain employs TRBV6-5 and TRBJ2-5; 12 bases agree with TRBD1. The CDR3 loop spans 14 amino acids. Germline V gene lookup returns CDR1 MNHEY and CDR2 SVGAGI. V lost 6 bases and J lost 5; bases outside the gene matches: 4. Here the CDR3 reads CASRGDRGLETQYF. For the CDR3, the DNA is TGTGCCAGCAGAGGGGACAGGGGGCTGGAGACCCAGTACTTC.

The chain joins TRBV9 to TRBJ2-3; D is unclear. The CDR3 sequence is 13 residues long. Trimming removed 2 bases from V and 6 bases from J, with 10 bases in between. From germline, CDR1 is SGDLS and CDR2 YYNGEE. The CDR3 DNA sequence: TGTGCCAGCAGCGTCTCCCAAGCGGATACGCAGTATTTT. It yields the protein CASSVSQADTQYF.

This chain links TRBV29-1 with TRBJ2-7; no clear D gene. V gave up 0 bases and J gave up 2 bases, with 11 bases separating them. This CDR3 is built from 14 residues. In germline, CDR1 is SQVTM, CDR2 ANQGSEA. CDR3 residues: CSVEDPSGPYEQYF. The CDR3 region has the DNA TGCAGCGTTGAAGATCCGAGTGGGCCCTACGAGCAGTACTTC.

This chain connects TRBV4-3 to TRBJ1-1, with 7 bases matching TRBD1. The CDR3 loop spans 15 amino acids. Germline trimming cut 0 bases from V and 1 base from J; bases unmatched to any gene: 2. Per the germline V gene, CDR1 is LGHNA and CDR2 is YSLEER. The CDR3 reads CASSQEGQTNTEAFF. The DNA for the CDR3 is TGCGCCAGCAGCCAAGAGGGACAGACGAACACTGAAGCTTTCTTT.

The chain has TRBV29-1 and TRBJ1-1, with a possible D match to TRBD1 (5 bases). Deletions cut 7 bases from V and 1 base from J, with 16 bases between. This CDR3 is built from 14 residues. Germline CDR1 and CDR2: SQVTM and ANQGSEA. The CDR3 here is CSAEKRTRNTEAFF. For the CDR3, the DNA is TGCAGCGCCGAAAAAAGGACAAGGAACACTGAAGCTTTCTTT.

The V gene is TRBV30, the J gene TRBJ2-1; maybe TRBD2 (6 bases). The CDR3 length is 13 residues. Trimming shortened V by 2 bases and J by 13 bases, and 18 bases separated the two germline ends. Germline V gene sequence: CDR1 GTSNPN, CDR2 SVGIG (reference sequence). CDR3 region: CAWSPRIAEEQFF. CDR3 coding DNA: TGTGCCTGGAGTCCTCGTATAGCGGAGGAACAGTTCTTC.

The genes are TRBV7-8 and TRBJ2-3; 11 bases fit TRBD2. This CDR3 contains 15 residues. J gave up 6 bases and V 1 base, and 3 bases lay outside the gene matches. The germline V gene encodes CDR1 SGHVS and CDR2 FQNEAQ. CDR3 DNA sequence: TGTGCCAGCAGCTTAGTAGCGGGAGGGGCGGATACGCAGTATTTT. Its protein is CASSLVAGGADTQYF. The full variable domain, rest sourced from reference TRBV7-8 and TRBJ2-3, is GAGVSQSPRYKVAKRGQDVALRCDPISGHVSLFWYQQALGQGPEFLTYFQNEAQLDKSGLPSDRFFAERPEGSVSTLKIQRTQQEDSAVYLCASSLVAGGADTQYFGPGTRLTVL.